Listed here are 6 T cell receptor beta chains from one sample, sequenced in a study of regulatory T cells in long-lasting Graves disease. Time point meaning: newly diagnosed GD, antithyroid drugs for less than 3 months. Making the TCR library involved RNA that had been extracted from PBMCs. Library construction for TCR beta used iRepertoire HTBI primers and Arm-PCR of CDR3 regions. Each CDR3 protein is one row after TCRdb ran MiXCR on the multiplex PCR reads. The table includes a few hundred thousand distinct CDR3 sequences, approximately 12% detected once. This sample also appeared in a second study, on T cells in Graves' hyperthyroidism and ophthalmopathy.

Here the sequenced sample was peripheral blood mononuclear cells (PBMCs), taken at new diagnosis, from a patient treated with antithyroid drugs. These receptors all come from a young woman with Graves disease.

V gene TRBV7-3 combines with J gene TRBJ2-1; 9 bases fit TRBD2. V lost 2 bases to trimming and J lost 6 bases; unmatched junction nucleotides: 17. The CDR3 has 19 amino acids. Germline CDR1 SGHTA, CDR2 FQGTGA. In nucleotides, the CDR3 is TGTGCCAGCAGCTTACTTGCGGGAGGGCCCCTTTCTCCCCCCAATGAGCAGTTCTTC. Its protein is CASSLLAGGPLSPPNEQFF.

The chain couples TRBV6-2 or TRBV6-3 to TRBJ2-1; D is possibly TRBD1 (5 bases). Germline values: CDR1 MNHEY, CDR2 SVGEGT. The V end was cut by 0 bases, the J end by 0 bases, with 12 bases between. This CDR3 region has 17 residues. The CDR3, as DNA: TGTGCCAGCAGTTACTCGTACAGGAAAAGCTCCTACAATGAGCAGTTCTTC. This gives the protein CASSYSYRKSSYNEQFF.

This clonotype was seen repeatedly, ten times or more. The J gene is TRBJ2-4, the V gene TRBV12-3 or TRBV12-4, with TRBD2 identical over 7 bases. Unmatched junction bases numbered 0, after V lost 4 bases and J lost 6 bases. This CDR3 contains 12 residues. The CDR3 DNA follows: TGTGCCAGCAGTTGGACTAGAAACATTCAGTACTTC. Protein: CASSWTRNIQYF.

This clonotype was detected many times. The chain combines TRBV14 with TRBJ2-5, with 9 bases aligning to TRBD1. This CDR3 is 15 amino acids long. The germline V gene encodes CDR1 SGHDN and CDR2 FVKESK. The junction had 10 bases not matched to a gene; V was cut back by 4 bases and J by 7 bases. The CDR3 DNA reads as TGTGCCAGCAGCCTTGGACAGGGGTCCCCCAGGACCCAGTACTTC. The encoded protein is CASSLGQGSPRTQYF.

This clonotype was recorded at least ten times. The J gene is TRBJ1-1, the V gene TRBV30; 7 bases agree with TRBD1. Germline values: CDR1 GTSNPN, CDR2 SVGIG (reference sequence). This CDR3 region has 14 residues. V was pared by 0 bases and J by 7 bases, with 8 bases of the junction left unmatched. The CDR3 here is CAWSVIKGAIEAFF. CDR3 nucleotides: TGTGCCTGGAGTGTTATTAAGGGGGCCATTGAAGCTTTCTTT.

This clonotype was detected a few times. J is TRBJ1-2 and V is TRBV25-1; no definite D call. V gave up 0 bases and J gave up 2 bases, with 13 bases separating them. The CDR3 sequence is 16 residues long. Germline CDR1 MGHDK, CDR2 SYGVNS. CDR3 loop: CASSEYREGGNYGYTF. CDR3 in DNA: TGTGCCAGCAGTGAATACCGGGAGGGTGGGAACTATGGCTACACCTTC.